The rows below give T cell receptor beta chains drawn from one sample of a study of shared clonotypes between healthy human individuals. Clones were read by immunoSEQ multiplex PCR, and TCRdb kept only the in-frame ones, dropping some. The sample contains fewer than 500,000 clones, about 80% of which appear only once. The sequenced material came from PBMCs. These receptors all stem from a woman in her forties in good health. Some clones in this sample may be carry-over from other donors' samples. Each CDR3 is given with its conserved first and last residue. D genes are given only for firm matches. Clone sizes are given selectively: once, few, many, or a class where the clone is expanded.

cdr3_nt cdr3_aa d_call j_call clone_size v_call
TGTGCCAGCAGTATGCGGCGTGAGCAGTTCTTC CASSMRREQFF . TRBJ2-1 . TRBV28
TGTGCCAGCTCCCCGACAGGTTTAGACACTGAAGCTTTCTTT CASSPTGLDTEAFF . TRBJ1-1 . TRBV18
TGTGCCAGCAGCAAATACCTTACCCGATCTCCCTACGAGCAGTACTTC CASSKYLTRSPYEQYF . TRBJ2-7 . TRBV21-1
TGTGCCAGCTCACCAGTGGCGTCGGGACAGGGAGAGACCCAGTACTTC CASSPVASGQGETQYF TRBD1 TRBJ2-5 . TRBV18
TGCGCCAGCAGCCGGCTCACTAGTGTAGCGGCCAAAAACATTCAGTACTTC CASSRLTSVAAKNIQYF . TRBJ2-4 many TRBV5-1
TGCGCCAGCAGGCCCGGGACAGTCTACGAGCAGTACTTC CASRPGTVYEQYF TRBD1 TRBJ2-7 . TRBV10-2
TGTGCCAGCAGCGTATTTGAGGGCTTCGGTGAAGCTTTCTTT CASSVFEGFGEAFF . TRBJ1-1 . TRBV9
TGTGCCAGCAGCTTATTGGGCGGGCTAGCAATAGATACGCAGTATTTT CASSLLGGLAIDTQYF . TRBJ2-3 . TRBV7-2
TGTGCCAGCAGTTCCCTGACAGGTCAGAACACTGAAGCTTTCTTT CASSSLTGQNTEAFF . TRBJ1-1 . TRBV25-1
TGCGCCAGCAGCTTTAGCGGGAGAAGCGACACCGGGGAGCTGTTTTTT CASSFSGRSDTGELFF TRBD2 TRBJ2-2 . TRBV5-1
TGCGCCAGCAGAATTAGGACAAACTACGAGCAGTACTTC CASRIRTNYEQYF . TRBJ2-7 many TRBV10-2
TGTGCCAGCAGTTTCCAGACAGGGTCGACCTACGAGCAGTACTTC CASSFQTGSTYEQYF TRBD1 TRBJ2-7 . TRBV28
TGTGCCACCAGCAGGGCCGGGACCCTCGGACAAGAGACCCAGTACTTC CATSRAGTLGQETQYF . TRBJ2-5 . TRBV15
TGTGCCAGCAGCCAAGTGGGGTTGCTGTTCCATGAGCAGTTCTTC CASSQVGLLFHEQFF . TRBJ2-1 . TRBV14
TGTGCCAGCAGCTTAACCCACCCGGGGATTTGCAATCAGCCCCAGCATTTT CASSLTHPGICNQPQHF . TRBJ1-5 . TRBV7-3
TGTGCCAGCAGCAAGACCTGGAGGGACAGGGGACCTACCGGGGAGCTGTTTTTT CASSKTWRDRGPTGELFF . TRBJ2-2 . TRBV21-1
TGTGCCAGCATTCTATCACAGGGGATTCGCTATGGCTACACCTTC CASILSQGIRYGYTF TRBD1 TRBJ1-2 once TRBV28
TGTGCCAGCAGCAAAATAGGGAGGGGCGCGCAGGATGGCTACACCTTC CASSKIGRGAQDGYTF . TRBJ1-2 . TRBV21-1
TGTGCCAGCTCACTGCAACCGGGACTAGCGGGGTCAGAGACCCAGTACTTC CASSLQPGLAGSETQYF TRBD2 TRBJ2-5 few TRBV18
TGTGCCAGCTCACCACCGGGACAGCAATACCAAGAGACCCAGTACTTC CASSPPGQQYQETQYF TRBD1 TRBJ2-5 . TRBV18
TGTGCCAGCAGCCCACTGGGACTAGCAGGTGAGCAGTTCTTC CASSPLGLAGEQFF TRBD2 TRBJ2-1 . TRBV11-2
TGTGCCTGGAGTACCTCCCCATGGGTCCGGGACAGTATGAACACTGAAGCTTTCTTT CAWSTSPWVRDSMNTEAFF TRBD1 TRBJ1-1 few TRBV30
TGTGCCAGCAGTCATGGGACTAGCGGAACCTACGAGCAGTACTTC CASSHGTSGTYEQYF TRBD2 TRBJ2-7 . TRBV16
TGTGCCAGCTCACCCGTCGGTGAGCAGTTCTTC CASSPVGEQFF . TRBJ2-1 . TRBV18
TGTGCCACCAAGGACGTGTCGGCTAACACCGGGGAGCTGTTTTTT CATKDVSANTGELFF . TRBJ2-2 . TRBV15